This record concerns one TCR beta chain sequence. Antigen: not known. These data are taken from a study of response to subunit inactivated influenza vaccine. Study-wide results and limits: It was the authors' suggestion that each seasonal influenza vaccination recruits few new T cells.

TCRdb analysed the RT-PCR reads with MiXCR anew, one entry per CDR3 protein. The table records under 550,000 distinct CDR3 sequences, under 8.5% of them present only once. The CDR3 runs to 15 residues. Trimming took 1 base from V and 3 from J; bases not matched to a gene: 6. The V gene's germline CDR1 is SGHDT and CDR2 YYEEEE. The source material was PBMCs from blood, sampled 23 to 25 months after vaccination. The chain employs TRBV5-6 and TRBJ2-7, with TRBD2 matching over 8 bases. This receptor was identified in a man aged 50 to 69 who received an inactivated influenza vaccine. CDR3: CASSLSPGTSYEQYF. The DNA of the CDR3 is TGTGCCAGCAGCTTGAGTCCCGGGACTAGCTACGAGCAGTACTTC.